The source of this TCR beta chain is a study of sequential checkpoint blockade in melanoma. Study in general: Arm A got nivolumab then ipilimumab; arm B the reverse, 1:1. After both sequences, patients received maintenance nivolumab. Study conclusions and caveats: Rising tumor T-cell fraction and clonality meant about 30 times likelier benefit.

About this clone itself: No antigen is known for it.

Generated by immunoSEQ multiplex PCR, the TCRdb table keeps only in-frame clones and is missing some. The sample holds 7,000 to 9,500 clones, 23% seen once. Treatment in this sample: randomized to nivolumab then ipilimumab (arm A) or the reverse (arm B). Germline V gene data show CDR1 as SQVTM and CDR2 as ANQGSEA. V trimming: 5 bases; J trimming: 3 bases; junction bases outside the gene matches: 8. This CDR3 is built from 14 residues. Sample: tumor tissue (inferred from file names), taken from a patient given nivolumab and ipilimumab in sequence. The chain carries TRBV29-1 and TRBJ2-7; 9 nucleotides align to TRBD1. This TCR came from a human donor with melanoma. The chain's CDR3 is CSVLSTGGSYEQYF. CDR3 DNA: TGCAGCGTTCTGTCCACAGGGGGCAGCTACGAGCAGTACTTC.